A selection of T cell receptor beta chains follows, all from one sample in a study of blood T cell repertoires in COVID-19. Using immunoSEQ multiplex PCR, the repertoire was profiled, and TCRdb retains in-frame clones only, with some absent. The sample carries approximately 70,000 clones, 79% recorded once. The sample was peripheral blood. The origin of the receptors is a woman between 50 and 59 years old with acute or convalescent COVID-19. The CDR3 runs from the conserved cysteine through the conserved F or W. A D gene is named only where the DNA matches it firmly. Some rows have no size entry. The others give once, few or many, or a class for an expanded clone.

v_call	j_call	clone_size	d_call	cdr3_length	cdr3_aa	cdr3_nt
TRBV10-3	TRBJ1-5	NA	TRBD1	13	CAISEDRGSPQHF	TGTGCCATCAGCGAGGACAGGGGATCCCCCCAGCATTTT
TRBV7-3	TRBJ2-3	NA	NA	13	CASSRESTDTQYF	TGTGCCAGCAGCCGAGAGAGCACAGATACGCAGTATTTT
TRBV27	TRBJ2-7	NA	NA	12	CASQGLLGSQYF	TGTGCCAGTCAGGGGTTACTGGGGTCGCAGTACTTC
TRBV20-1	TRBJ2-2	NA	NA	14	CSASQAANTGELFF	TGCAGTGCTAGTCAGGCAGCGAACACCGGGGAGCTGTTTTTT
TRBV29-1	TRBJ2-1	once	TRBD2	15	CSVVWTSGGYNEQFF	TGCAGCGTTGTGTGGACTAGCGGAGGGTACAATGAGCAGTTCTTC
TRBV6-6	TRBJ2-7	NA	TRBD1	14	CASRYRDRGYEQYF	TGTGCCAGCAGGTACCGGGACAGGGGCTACGAGCAGTACTTC
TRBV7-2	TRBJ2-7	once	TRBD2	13	CASSLGLGGEQYF	TGTGCCAGCAGCTTGGGACTAGGGGGCGAGCAGTACTTC
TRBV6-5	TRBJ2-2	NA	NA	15	CASSSGVSGTGELFF	TGTGCCAGCAGCTCCGGGGTCTCGGGGACCGGGGAGCTGTTTTTT
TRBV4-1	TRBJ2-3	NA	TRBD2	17	CASSQEVGLAGTDTQYF	TGCGCCAGCAGCCAAGAAGTCGGACTAGCCGGCACAGATACGCAGTATTTT
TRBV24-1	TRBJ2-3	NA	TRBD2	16	CATSDSGTSSADTQYF	TGTGCCACCAGTGACTCCGGGACTAGCTCGGCAGATACGCAGTATTTT
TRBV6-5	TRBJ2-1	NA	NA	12	CASRKVRNEQFF	TGTGCCAGCAGGAAAGTGAGAAATGAGCAGTTCTTC
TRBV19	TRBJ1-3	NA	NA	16	CASSQIPGTTGNTIYF	TGTGCCAGTAGTCAGATCCCGGGGACTACTGGAAACACCATATATTTT
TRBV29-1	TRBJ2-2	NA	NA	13	CSVLLGPTGELFF	TGCAGCGTCCTTCTTGGGCCAACCGGGGAGCTGTTTTTT
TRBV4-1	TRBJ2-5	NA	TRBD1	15	CASSQILTGEETQYF	TGCGCCAGCAGCCAAATTCTAACAGGGGAAGAGACCCAGTACTTC
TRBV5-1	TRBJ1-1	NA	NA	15	CASSSNTGSNTEAFF	TGCGCCAGCAGCTCCAATACAGGCTCGAACACTGAAGCTTTCTTT
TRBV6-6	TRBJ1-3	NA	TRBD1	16	CASSYGTGGYGNTIYF	TGTGCCAGCAGTTACGGAACAGGGGGGTATGGAAACACCATATATTTT
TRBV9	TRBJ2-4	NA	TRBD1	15	CASSVSAGGKNIQYF	TGTGCCAGCAGCGTAAGCGCAGGGGGCAAAAACATTCAGTACTTC
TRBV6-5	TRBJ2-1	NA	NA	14	CASSYLTTYNEQFF	TGTGCCAGCAGTTACCTAACGACCTACAATGAGCAGTTCTTC
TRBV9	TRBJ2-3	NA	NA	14	CASSVGLAMDTQYF	TGTGCCAGCAGCGTAGGTCTAGCGATGGATACGCAGTATTTT
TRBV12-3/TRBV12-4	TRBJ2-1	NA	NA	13	CASGGTTWAEQFF	TGTGCCAGTGGGGGGACCACCTGGGCTGAGCAGTTCTTC
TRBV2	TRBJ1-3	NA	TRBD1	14	CASSRTGPRNTIYF	TGTGCCAGCAGTAGGACAGGGCCCAGAAACACCATATATTTT
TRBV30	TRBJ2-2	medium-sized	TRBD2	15	CAWTILAGVAGELFF	TGTGCCTGGACCATACTAGCGGGAGTAGCCGGGGAGCTGTTTTTT
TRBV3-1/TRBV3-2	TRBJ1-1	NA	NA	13	CASSQDGSTEAFF	TGTGCCAGCAGCCAAGACGGTTCCACTGAAGCTTTCTTT
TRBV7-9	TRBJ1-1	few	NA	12	CASSFLGTEAFF	TGTGCCAGCAGTTTTCTCGGCACTGAAGCTTTCTTT
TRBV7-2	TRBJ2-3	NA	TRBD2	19	CASSLGPPGLAGGTDTQYF	TGTGCCAGCAGCTTAGGACCGCCGGGACTAGCGGGAGGGACAGATACGCAGTATTTT
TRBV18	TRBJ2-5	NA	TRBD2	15	CASSDQRGAQETQYF	TGTGCCAGCTCCGACCAGCGGGGGGCCCAAGAGACCCAGTACTTC
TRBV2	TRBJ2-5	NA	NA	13	CASSYLVGETQYF	TGTGCCAGCAGTTATCTAGTTGGAGAGACCCAGTACTTC
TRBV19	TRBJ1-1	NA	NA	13	CASSMQGPTEAFF	TGTGCCAGTAGTATGCAGGGTCCCACTGAAGCTTTCTTT
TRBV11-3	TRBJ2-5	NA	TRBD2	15	CASSPGLAGDMTQYF	TGTGCCAGCAGCCCGGGACTAGCGGGGGATATGACCCAGTACTTC
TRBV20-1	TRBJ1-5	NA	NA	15	CSASQGREGNQPQHF	TGCAGTGCTAGTCAGGGGCGAGAGGGCAATCAGCCCCAGCATTTT
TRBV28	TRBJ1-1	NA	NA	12	CATAVGDTEAFF	TGTGCCACCGCAGTAGGGGACACTGAAGCTTTCTTT
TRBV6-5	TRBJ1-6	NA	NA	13	CASSSQGPSPLHF	TGTGCCAGCAGTTCCCAGGGGCCTTCACCCCTCCACTTT
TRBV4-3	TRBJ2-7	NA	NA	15	CASSQDTGVLYEQYF	TGCGCCAGCAGCCAAGATACGGGTGTGCTCTACGAGCAGTACTTC
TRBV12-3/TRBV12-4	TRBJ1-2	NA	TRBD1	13	CASSFTGADGYTF	TGTGCCAGCAGTTTCACAGGGGCGGATGGCTACACCTTC
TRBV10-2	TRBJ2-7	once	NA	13	CASRSGRNYEQYF	TGCGCCAGCAGGTCAGGGAGGAACTACGAGCAGTACTTC
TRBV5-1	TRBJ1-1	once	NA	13	CASSKPQQDEAFF	TGCGCCAGCAGCAAACCCCAACAAGATGAAGCTTTCTTT
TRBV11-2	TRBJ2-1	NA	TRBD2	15	CASSFDPSGYNEQFF	TGTGCCAGCAGCTTTGATCCTAGCGGGTACAATGAGCAGTTCTTC
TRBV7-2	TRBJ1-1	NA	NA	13	CASSDNSGSKAFF	TGTGCCAGCAGCGACAACTCGGGGTCCAAGGCTTTCTTT
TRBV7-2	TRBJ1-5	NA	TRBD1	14	CASSMGTVYQPQHF	TGTGCCAGCAGCATGGGGACAGTATATCAGCCCCAGCATTTT
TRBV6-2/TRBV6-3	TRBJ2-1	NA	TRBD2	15	CASSLLGTSGPEQFF	TGTGCCAGCAGCCTTCTTGGGACTAGCGGCCCTGAGCAGTTCTTC
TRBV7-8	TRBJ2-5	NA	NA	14	CASSTDSFQETQYF	TGTGCCAGCAGCACGGACAGTTTCCAAGAGACCCAGTACTTC
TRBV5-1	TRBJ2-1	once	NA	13	CASSLQTSNEQFF	TGCGCCAGCAGCTTGCAGACTAGCAATGAGCAGTTCTTC
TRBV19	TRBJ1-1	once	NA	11	CASKGVTEAFF	TGTGCCAGTAAGGGGGTTACTGAAGCTTTCTTT
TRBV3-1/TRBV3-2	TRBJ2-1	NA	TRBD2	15	CASSSLAGDYNEQFF	TGTGCCAGCAGTTCACTAGCGGGGGACTACAATGAGCAGTTCTTC
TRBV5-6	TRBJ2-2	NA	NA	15	CASSSGTRGTGELFF	TGTGCCAGCAGCTCCGGGACGCGGGGCACCGGGGAGCTGTTTTTT
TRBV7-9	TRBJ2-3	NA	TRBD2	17	CASSYTGTSGSTDTQYF	TGTGCCAGCAGTTATACCGGGACTAGCGGTTCCACAGATACGCAGTATTTT
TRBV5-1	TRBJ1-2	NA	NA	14	CASSLDPGYYGYTF	TGCGCCAGCAGCTTGGACCCAGGCTACTATGGCTACACCTTC
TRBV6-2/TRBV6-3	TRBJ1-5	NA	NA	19	CASSYSKDRGFESNQPQHF	TGTGCCAGCAGTTACTCGAAGGATAGGGGGTTTGAAAGCAATCAGCCCCAGCATTTT
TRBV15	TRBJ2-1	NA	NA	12	CATSSGVNEQFF	TGTGCCACCAGCTCGGGAGTCAATGAGCAGTTCTTC
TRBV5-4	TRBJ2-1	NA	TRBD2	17	CASSAPSSGRAANEQFF	TGTGCCAGCAGCGCCCCTTCTAGCGGGAGGGCGGCCAATGAGCAGTTCTTC
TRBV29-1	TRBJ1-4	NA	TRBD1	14	CSVRDSGFNEKLFF	TGCAGCGTCCGGGACAGCGGATTTAATGAAAAACTGTTTTTT
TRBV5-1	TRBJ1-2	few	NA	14	CASSLDTGGHGYTF	TGCGCCAGCAGCTTGGATACGGGGGGCCATGGCTACACCTTC
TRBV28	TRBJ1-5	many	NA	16	CASSLSKRGTNQPQHF	TGTGCCAGCAGTTTATCAAAGAGAGGCACCAATCAGCCCCAGCATTTT
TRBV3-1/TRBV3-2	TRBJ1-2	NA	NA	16	CASSLEFGDSLPGYTF	TGTGCCAGCAGCCTAGAGTTCGGGGACTCCCTACCTGGCTACACCTTC